This T cell receptor (beta chain) was captured by sequencing in a study of blood T cell repertoires in COVID-19. Study-wide background: In each case, the material was cDNA or gDNA derived from T cells, B-cell-depleted T cells, or PBMCs.

Per the authors' pipeline: Quantification of nucleated cells was approximated via reference gene primer amplification. Clones were sequenced by immunoSEQ multiplex PCR, and TCRdb holds only the in-frame ones, with some missing. V, J and clone size derive from that table, while D and trimming were established from the DNA sequence. The repertoire consists of 15,000 or so clones, with about 69% occurring once and the leading ten covering about an eighth. Trimming took 3 bases from V and 6 from J, leaving 15 bases between them. The germline CDR1 and CDR2 sequences are LGHDT and YNNKEL (reference sequence). This CDR3 is built from 15 residues.

The genes are TRBV3-1 (or the pseudogene TRBV3-2) and TRBJ2-1; D might be TRBD2 (5 bases). This TCR was recovered from a man between 60 and 75 years old with acute or convalescent COVID-19. Input material: peripheral blood. The CDR3 DNA reads as TGTGCCAGCAGCCACGGGTCGGGATCTGGCAATGAGCAGTTCTTC. Protein: CASSHGSGSGNEQFF.